This is a list of T cell receptor beta chains from one sample in a study of human T cells and chemical hapten exposure. TCRdb redid the calling of the RACE reads with MiXCR, one entry per CDR3 protein. Altogether around 82,000 distinct CDR3 sequences are present, less than 8.5% being singletons, with the ten largest covering 1% to 1.5%. The material sequenced was whole blood, taken in connection with sensitization to the hapten diphenylcyclopropenone (DPC). These receptors were taken from a woman in her twenties or thirties with alopecia areata. Some clones in this sample may be carry-over from other donors' samples. Both conserved end residues are part of each CDR3. The order of the fields is J gene, V gene, CDR3 length, clone size, D gene, CDR3 DNA, CDR3 protein. The D gene is left open where the match is weak. Only part of the rows carry a size: once, few, many, or a class if the clone is expanded.

TRBJ2-1,TRBV4-2,16,.,TRBD1,TGTGCCAGCAGCCAAGATCTGGGACAGGGATCCAATGAGCAGTTCTTC,CASSQDLGQGSNEQFF
TRBJ1-1,TRBV5-1,15,many,TRBD1,TGCGCCAGCAGCCCCACGACAGGGGGACGGGCTGAAGCTTTCTTT,CASSPTTGGRAEAFF
TRBJ1-1,TRBV10-1,15,few,.,TGCGCCAGCAGCGGGCCGGGGCAGGGAAAAACTGAAGCTTTCTTT,CASSGPGQGKTEAFF
TRBJ1-3,TRBV6-5,15,many,.,TGTGCCAGTGCCCTGTTCGAGAATTCTGGAAACACCATATATTTT,CASALFENSGNTIYF
TRBJ2-7,TRBV7-9,17,many,.,TGTGCCAGCAGCTTAGGGTCCGGGCCTCTTAGGTCCTACGAGCAGTACTTC,CASSLGSGPLRSYEQYF
TRBJ1-1,TRBV7-9,14,.,TRBD1,TGTGCCAGCAGCTTAAGGGACAGTCCTACTGAAGCTTTCTTT,CASSLRDSPTEAFF
TRBJ1-5,TRBV12-3/TRBV12-4,15,many,.,TGTGCCAGCAGTTTAGGCTCGATGGGCAATCAGCCCCAGCATTTT,CASSLGSMGNQPQHF
TRBJ1-5,TRBV5-1,14,few,TRBD1,TGCGCCAGCAGCTTGGAAGGGGGCAGTCAGCCCCAGCATTTT,CASSLEGGSQPQHF
TRBJ2-3,TRBV5-1,13,many,.,TGCGCCAGCAGCTTTAGGTGGGCGGATACGCAGTATTTT,CASSFRWADTQYF
TRBJ2-3,TRBV10-3,15,.,TRBD2,TGTGCCATCAGTGACTGGGGGGGGGTCACAGATACGCAGTATTTT,CAISDWGGVTDTQYF
TRBJ1-6,TRBV5-4,14,many,.,TGTGCCAGCAGTCAGGACAGCTCTAGGTCACCCCTCCACTTT,CASSQDSSRSPLHF
TRBJ1-1,TRBV11-2,13,many,.,TGTGCCAGCATTTCTAGAGGGGGTAATGAAGCTTTCTTT,CASISRGGNEAFF
TRBJ1-1,TRBV6-5,11,many,.,TGTGCCAGCACCAGAGACACTGAAGCTTTCTTT,CASTRDTEAFF
TRBJ1-1,TRBV29-1,12,many,.,TGCAGCGCCCACTCTCGGAACACTGAAGCTTTCTTT,CSAHSRNTEAFF
TRBJ2-3,TRBV20-1,13,many,.,TGCAGTGCTAGAGTGGTAGCCCCAGATACGCAGTATTTT,CSARVVAPDTQYF
TRBJ1-6,TRBV6-5,15,many,.,TGTGCCAGCACCTACACGGGAGGGTATAATTCACCCCTCCACTTT,CASTYTGGYNSPLHF
TRBJ1-6,TRBV5-5,19,.,.,TGTGCCAGCAGCTTCTACCCTATGGGGGCAGGAGCAGATAATTCACCCCTCCACTTT,CASSFYPMGAGADNSPLHF
TRBJ2-1,TRBV29-1,12,few,TRBD1,TGCAGCGTTAGACAGGGGAACAATGAGCAGTTCTTC,CSVRQGNNEQFF
TRBJ1-5,TRBV18,15,many,TRBD1,TGTGCCAGCTCACCCGGGACAGGGGCCGATCAGCCCCAGCATTTT,CASSPGTGADQPQHF
TRBJ2-2,TRBV5-1,15,many,.,TGCGCCAGCAGCTTGGGAACACCGAACACCGGGGAGCTGTTTTTT,CASSLGTPNTGELFF
TRBJ1-1,TRBV2,12,few,.,TGTGCCAGCAGTGAACGGGGCAACAAAGCTTTCTTT,CASSERGNKAFF
TRBJ2-7,TRBV7-9,14,few,.,TGTGCCAGCAGCTTACAAGGCCGCAGGAACGAGCAGTACTTC,CASSLQGRRNEQYF
TRBJ1-1,TRBV6-2/TRBV6-3,11,many,.,TGTGCCAGCAGTTATGGAAGGAAGCTTTGGTTT,CASSYGRKLWF
TRBJ2-3,TRBV11-3,15,many,TRBD1,TGTGCCAGCAGCCAGGGGGACAGGGACACAGATACGCAGTATTTT,CASSQGDRDTDTQYF
TRBJ1-4,TRBV30,13,few,.,TGTGCCCGCGGAGGAGCAACTAATGAAAAACTGTTTTTT,CARGGATNEKLFF
TRBJ2-2,TRBV6-6,17,.,TRBD2,TGTGCCTCCAGGGGTAGCGGGGGGGCCGGGGTCACCGGGGAGCTGTTTTTT,CASRGSGGAGVTGELFF
TRBJ1-1,TRBV20-1,13,.,.,TGCAGTGCTAAGACCCCGTGGGACACTGAAGCTTTCTTT,CSAKTPWDTEAFF
TRBJ2-7,TRBV3-1,11,many,.,TGTGCCAGCAGCCAAGCTCACGAGCAGTACTTC,CASSQAHEQYF
TRBJ1-5,TRBV12-3/TRBV12-4,16,.,.,TGTGCCAGCAGTTTAGGACGAGAGGCACCGTTTCAGCCCCAGCATTTT,CASSLGREAPFQPQHF
TRBJ1-5,TRBV20-1,16,.,TRBD1,TGCAGTGCTAGAACAGACAGGGGAGGCGCCAATCAGCCCCAGCATTTT,CSARTDRGGANQPQHF
TRBJ1-1,TRBV5-1,15,few,.,TGCGCCAGCAGCCCGGGGTTGACAGCGAACACTGAAGCTTTCTTT,CASSPGLTANTEAFF
TRBJ2-3,TRBV28,13,few,.,TGTGCCAGCAGTTTCGGTTTCACAGATACGCAGTATTTT,CASSFGFTDTQYF
TRBJ2-7,TRBV5-4,14,.,.,TGTGCCAGCAGCGCGGGACACGGCGGCTACGAGCAGTACTTC,CASSAGHGGYEQYF
TRBJ2-7,TRBV7-9,15,.,.,TGTGCCAGCAGCTCCGCACCGGGACACTCCTACGAGCAGTACTTC,CASSSAPGHSYEQYF
TRBJ2-5,TRBV12-3/TRBV12-4,14,.,.,TGTGCCAGCAGTTTGCTACCGGGGGAAGAGACCCAGTACTTC,CASSLLPGEETQYF
TRBJ1-5,TRBV2,15,many,.,TGTGCCAGCAGTGAACAGGGTCATAGCAATCAGCCCCAGCATTTT,CASSEQGHSNQPQHF
TRBJ1-5,TRBV20-1,17,many,TRBD1,TGCAGTGCTAGATACGGGACAGGGACCCATAGCAATCAGCCCCAGCATTTT,CSARYGTGTHSNQPQHF
TRBJ2-2,TRBV5-1,15,many,.,TGCGCCAGCAGCTCGGGGACAAAGAACACCGGGGAGCTGTTTTTT,CASSSGTKNTGELFF
TRBJ1-4,TRBV2,18,many,TRBD1,TGTGCCAGCAGCAACCGGGACAGGGCACACGCAACTAATGAAAAACTGTTTTTT,CASSNRDRAHATNEKLFF
TRBJ1-1,TRBV3-1,15,many,TRBD1,TGTGCCAGCAGCCAAGGGGACAGGGTGAACACTGAAGCTTTCTTT,CASSQGDRVNTEAFF
TRBJ1-1,TRBV6-2/TRBV6-3,17,few,TRBD1,TGTGCCGCTGGGGGACCTGGGACAGGGTCGTGGAACACTGAAGCTTTCTTT,CAAGGPGTGSWNTEAFF
TRBJ1-1,TRBV5-1,14,few,TRBD1,TGCGCCAGCAGCGGAAGCACAGGGGGAACTGAAGCTTTCTTT,CASSGSTGGTEAFF
TRBJ1-1,TRBV18,14,few,TRBD1,TGTGCCAGCTCACGAGACAGGGGGCGTGATGAAGCTTTCTTT,CASSRDRGRDEAFF
TRBJ1-6,TRBV6-5,15,many,.,TGTGCCAGCAGCCCCGGGGGCTCCTATAATTCACCCCTCCACTTT,CASSPGGSYNSPLHF
TRBJ2-3,TRBV10-3,14,few,TRBD2,TGTGCCATCAGGGGGACTAGCGGTACAGATACGCAGTATTTT,CAIRGTSGTDTQYF
TRBJ1-3,TRBV6-5,14,.,.,TGTGCCAGCAGTTACTTTGGGCCTGGAAACACCATATATTTT,CASSYFGPGNTIYF